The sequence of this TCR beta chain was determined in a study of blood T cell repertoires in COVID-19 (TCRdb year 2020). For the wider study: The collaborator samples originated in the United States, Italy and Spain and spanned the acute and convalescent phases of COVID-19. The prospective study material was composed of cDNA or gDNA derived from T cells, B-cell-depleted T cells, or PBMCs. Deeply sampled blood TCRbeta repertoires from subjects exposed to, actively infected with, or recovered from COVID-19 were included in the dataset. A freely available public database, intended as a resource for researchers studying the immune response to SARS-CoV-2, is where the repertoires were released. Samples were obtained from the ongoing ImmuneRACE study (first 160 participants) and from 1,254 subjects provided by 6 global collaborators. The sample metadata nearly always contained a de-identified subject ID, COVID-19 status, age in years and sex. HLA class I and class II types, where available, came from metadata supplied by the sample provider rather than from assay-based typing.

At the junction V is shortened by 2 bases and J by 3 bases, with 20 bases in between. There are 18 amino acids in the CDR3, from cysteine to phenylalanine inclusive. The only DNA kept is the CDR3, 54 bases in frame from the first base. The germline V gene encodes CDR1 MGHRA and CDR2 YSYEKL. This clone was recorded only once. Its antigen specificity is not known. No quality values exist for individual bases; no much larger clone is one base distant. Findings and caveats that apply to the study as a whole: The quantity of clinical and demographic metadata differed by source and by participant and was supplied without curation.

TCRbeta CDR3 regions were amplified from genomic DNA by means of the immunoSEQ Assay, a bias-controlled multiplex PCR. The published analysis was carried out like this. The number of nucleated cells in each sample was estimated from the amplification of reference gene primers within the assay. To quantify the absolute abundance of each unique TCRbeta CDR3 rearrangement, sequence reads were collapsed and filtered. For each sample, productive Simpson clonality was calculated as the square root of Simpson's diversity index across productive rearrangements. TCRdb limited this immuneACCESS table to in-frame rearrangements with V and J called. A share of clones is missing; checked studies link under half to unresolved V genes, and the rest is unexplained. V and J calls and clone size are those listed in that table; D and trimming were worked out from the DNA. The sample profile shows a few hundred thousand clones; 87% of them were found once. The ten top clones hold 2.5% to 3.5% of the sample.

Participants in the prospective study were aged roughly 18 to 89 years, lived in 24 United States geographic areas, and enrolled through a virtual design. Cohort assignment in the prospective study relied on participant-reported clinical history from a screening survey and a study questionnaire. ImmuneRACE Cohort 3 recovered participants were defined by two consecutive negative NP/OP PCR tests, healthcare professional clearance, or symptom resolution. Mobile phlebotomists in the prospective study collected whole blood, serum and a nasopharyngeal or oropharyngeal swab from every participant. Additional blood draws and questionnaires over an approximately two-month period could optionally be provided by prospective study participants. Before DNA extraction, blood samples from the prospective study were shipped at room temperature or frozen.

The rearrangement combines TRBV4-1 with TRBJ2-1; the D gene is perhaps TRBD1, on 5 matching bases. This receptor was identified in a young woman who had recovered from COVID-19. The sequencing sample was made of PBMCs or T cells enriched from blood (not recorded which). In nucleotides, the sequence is TGCGCCAGCAGCCAACCCCTCTCCTATCGACAGCACTACAATGAGCAGTTCTTC. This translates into CASSQPLSYRQHYNEQFF.